This TCR beta chain was recorded in a study of Ad26.COV2.S vaccination and SARS-CoV-2 variants. Per germline, CDR1 MNHEY and CDR2 SVGAGI. Deletions cut 3 bases from V and 4 bases from J, with 12 bases between. This CDR3 is built from 14 residues. TCRdb's copy holds only in-frame clones and misses some; the assay was immunoSEQ multiplex PCR. The sample yields about 370,000 clones, less than 90% seen once. Documented treatment: roughly 20 received Ad26.COV2.S at low or high dose, single or two shots; roughly five received placebo; per-sample allocation not given. Vaccine and placebo recipients were sampled on day 63 after the first injection. Aged 18-55 years, donor was enrolled in Boston in about 2020. Expression of Wuhan-strain SARS-CoV-2 spike came from the Ad26 vector that formed the vaccine.

Sample: peripheral blood, taken in a trial of Ad26.COV2.S vaccine versus placebo. The rearrangement links TRBV6-5 to TRBJ2-5, with D perhaps TRBD1 or TRBD2 (5 bases each). This TCR was recovered from a person between 18 and 65 years old who received the Ad26.COV2.S COVID-19 vaccine or a placebo. The CDR3 sequence: CASSYGPGTETQYF. For the CDR3, the DNA is TGTGCCAGCAGTTATGGGCCGGGGACAGAGACCCAGTACTTC.